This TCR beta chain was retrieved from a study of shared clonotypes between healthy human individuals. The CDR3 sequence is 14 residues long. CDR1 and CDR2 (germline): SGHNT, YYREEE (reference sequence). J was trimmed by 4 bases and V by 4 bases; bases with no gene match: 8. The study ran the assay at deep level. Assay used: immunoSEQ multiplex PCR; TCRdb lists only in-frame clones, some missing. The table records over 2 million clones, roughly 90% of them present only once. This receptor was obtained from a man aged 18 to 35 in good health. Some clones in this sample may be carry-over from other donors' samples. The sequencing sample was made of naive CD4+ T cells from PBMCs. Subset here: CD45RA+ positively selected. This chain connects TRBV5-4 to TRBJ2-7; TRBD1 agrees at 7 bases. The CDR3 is CASSHRDRVYEQYF. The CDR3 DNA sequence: TGTGCCAGCAGCCACCGGGACAGAGTTTACGAGCAGTACTTC.